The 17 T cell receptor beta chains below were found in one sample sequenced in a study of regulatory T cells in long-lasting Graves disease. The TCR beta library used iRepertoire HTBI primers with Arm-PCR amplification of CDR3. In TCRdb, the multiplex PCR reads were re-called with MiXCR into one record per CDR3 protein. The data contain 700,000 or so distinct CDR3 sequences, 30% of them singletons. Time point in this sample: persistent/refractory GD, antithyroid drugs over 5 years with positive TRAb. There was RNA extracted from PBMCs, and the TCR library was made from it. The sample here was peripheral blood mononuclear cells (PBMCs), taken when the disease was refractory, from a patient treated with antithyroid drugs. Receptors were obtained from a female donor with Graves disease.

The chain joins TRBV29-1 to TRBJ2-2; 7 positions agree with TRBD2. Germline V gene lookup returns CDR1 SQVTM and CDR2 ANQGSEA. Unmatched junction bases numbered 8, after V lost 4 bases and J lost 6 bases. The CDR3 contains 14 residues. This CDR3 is CSVGEGVGAGELFF. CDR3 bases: TGCAGCGTTGGGGAGGGAGTGGGCGCCGGGGAGCTGTTTTTT.

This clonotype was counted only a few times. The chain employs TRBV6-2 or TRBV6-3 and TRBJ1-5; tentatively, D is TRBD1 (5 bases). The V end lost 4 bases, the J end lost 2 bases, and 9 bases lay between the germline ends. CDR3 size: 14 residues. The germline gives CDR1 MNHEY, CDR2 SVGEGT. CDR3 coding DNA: TGTGCCAGCAGTTGGGACGCCGGCAATCAGCCCCAGCATTTT. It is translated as CASSWDAGNQPQHF.

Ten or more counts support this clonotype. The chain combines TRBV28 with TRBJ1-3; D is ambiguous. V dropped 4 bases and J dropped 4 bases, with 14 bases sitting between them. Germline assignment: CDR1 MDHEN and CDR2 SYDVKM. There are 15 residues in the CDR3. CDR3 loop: CASSSSVLRGNTIYF. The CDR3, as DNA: TGTGCCAGCAGTTCTTCCGTCCTCCGCGGAAACACCATATATTTT.

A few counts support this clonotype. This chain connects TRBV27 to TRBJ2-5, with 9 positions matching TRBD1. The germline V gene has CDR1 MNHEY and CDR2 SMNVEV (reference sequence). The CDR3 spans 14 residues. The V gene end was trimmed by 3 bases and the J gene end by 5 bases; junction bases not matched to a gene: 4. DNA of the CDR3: TGTGCCAGCAGTTTTACAGGGGGCGCGGAGACCCAGTACTTC. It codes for CASSFTGGAETQYF.

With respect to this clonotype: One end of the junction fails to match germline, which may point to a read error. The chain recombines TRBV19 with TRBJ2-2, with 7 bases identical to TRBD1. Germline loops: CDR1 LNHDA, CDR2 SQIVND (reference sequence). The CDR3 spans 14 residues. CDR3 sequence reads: CATTDRPNTEELFF. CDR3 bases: TGTGCCACTACGGACAGGCCGAACACCGAGGAGCTGTTTTTT. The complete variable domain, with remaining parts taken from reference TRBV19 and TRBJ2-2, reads DGGITQSPKYLFRKEGQNVTLSCEQNLNHDAMYWYRQDPGQGLRLIYYSQIVNDFQKGDIAEGYSVSREKKESFPLTVTSAQKNPTAFYLCATTDRPNTEELFFGEGSRLTVL.

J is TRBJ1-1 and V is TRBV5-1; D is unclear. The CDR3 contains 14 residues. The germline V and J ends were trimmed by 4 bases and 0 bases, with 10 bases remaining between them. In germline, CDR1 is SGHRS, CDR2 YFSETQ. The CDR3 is CASSLANLNTEAFF. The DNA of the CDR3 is TGCGCCAGCAGCCTAGCCAACCTGAACACTGAAGCTTTCTTT.

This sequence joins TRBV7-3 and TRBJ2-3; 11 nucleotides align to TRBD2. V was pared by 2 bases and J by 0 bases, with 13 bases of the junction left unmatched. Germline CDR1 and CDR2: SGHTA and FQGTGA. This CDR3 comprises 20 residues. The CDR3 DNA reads TGTGCCAGCAGCTTACCGAAAATCGGGACTAGCGGAACTAGCACAGATACGCAGTATTTT. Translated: CASSLPKIGTSGTSTDTQYF.

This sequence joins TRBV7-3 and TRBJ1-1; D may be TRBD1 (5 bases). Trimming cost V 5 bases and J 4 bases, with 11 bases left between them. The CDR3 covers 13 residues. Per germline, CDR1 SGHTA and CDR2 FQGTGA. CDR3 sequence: CASSRGPTTEAFF. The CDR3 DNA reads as TGTGCCAGCAGCAGGGGACCGACCACTGAAGCTTTCTTT.

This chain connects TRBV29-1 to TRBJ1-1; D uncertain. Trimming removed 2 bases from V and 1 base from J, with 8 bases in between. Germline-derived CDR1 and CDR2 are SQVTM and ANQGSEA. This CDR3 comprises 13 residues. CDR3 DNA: TGCAGCGTTGAAAGGTATCAGAACACTGAAGCTTTCTTT. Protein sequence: CSVERYQNTEAFF.

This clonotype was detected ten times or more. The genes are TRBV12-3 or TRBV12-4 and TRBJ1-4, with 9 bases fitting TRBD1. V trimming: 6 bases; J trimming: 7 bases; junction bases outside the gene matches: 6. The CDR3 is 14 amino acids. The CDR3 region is CASRAGTGPEKLFF. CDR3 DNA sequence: TGTGCCAGCAGGGCCGGGACAGGGCCTGAAAAACTGTTTTTT.

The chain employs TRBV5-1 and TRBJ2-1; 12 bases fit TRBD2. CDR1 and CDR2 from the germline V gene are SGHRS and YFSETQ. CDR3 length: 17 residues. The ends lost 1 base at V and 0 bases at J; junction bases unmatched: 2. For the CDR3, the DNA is TGCGCCAGCAGCTTGACTAGCGGGGGGAGCTCCTACAATGAGCAGTTCTTC. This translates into CASSLTSGGSSYNEQFF.

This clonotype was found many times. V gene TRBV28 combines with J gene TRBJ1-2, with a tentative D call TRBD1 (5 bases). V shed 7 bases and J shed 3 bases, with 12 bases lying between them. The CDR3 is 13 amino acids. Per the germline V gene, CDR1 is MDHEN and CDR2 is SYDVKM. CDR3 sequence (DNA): TGTGCCAGCACCGACGGGACGGACTATGGCTACACCTTC. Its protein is CASTDGTDYGYTF.

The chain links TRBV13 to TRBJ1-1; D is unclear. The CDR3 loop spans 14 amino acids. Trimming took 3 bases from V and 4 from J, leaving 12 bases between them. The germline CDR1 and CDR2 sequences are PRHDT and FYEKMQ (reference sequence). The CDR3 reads CASSLPSRGTEAFF. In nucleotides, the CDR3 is TGTGCCAGCAGCTTGCCGTCCCGCGGCACTGAAGCTTTCTTT.

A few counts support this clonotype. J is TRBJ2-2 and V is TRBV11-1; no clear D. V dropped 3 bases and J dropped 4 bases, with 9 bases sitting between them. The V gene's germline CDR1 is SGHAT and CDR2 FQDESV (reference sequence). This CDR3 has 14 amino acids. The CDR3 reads CASSFIRSTGELFF. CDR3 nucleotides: TGTGCCAGCAGCTTCATTAGATCCACCGGGGAGCTGTTTTTT.

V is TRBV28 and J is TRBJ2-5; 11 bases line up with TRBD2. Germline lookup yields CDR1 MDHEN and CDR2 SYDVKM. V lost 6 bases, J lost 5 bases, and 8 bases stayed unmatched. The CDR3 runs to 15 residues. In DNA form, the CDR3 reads TGTGCCAGCAGCCCACTAGCGGGAGTGAGGGAGACCCAGTACTTC. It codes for CASSPLAGVRETQYF.

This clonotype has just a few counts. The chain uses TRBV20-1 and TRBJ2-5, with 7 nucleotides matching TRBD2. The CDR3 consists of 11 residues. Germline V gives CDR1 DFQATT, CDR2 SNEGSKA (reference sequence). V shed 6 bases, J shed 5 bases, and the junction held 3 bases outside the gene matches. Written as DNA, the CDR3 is TGCAGTGCCGGGAGGCGGGAGACCCAGTACTTC. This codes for CSAGRRETQYF.

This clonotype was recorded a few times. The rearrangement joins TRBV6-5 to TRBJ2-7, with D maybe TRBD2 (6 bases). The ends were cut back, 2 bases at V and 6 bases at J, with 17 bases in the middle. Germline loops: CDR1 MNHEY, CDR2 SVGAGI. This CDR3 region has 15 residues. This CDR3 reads CASSYTRERYGEQYF. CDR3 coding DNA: TGTGCCAGCAGTTACACACGGGAGCGGTATGGCGAGCAGTACTTC.